Listed below are T cell receptor beta chains from one sample, sequenced in a study of T-cell reconstitution after alpha-beta-depleted transplantation in children. TCRdb re-derived calls from the PCR reads in MiXCR, one entry per CDR3 protein. In the table there are hundreds of thousands of distinct CDR3 sequences, roughly a tenth of which are singletons. The input for sequencing was PBMCs from the stem cell graft donor, taken from the stem cell graft. The source of these receptors is a human donor who donated a stem cell graft to a child with acute lymphoblastic leukemia. Each CDR3 is given without its conserved first and last residue. Fields, in order: V gene, J gene, CDR3 protein.

>TRBV27|TRBJ1-3
ASSFLGGSSGNTIY
>TRBV2|TRBJ2-7
ASSEGVDYEQY
>TRBV29-1|TRBJ2-7
SVEPGGGNEQY
>TRBV29-1|TRBJ2-2
SVGGGLGPGELF
>TRBV20-1|TRBJ2-3
SARAEEADTQY
>TRBV12-3/TRBV12-4|TRBJ1-1
ASSLPSHTEAF
>TRBV29-1|TRBJ2-2
SVRGQGSGELF
>TRBV27|TRBJ1-6
ASSVTWTAYNSPLH
>TRBV3-1|TRBJ2-1
ASSPTGIEGEQF
>TRBV7-8|TRBJ1-6
ASSLLPGDQSPLH
>TRBV15|TRBJ1-3
ATSRDRQPSSGNTIY
>TRBV19|TRBJ2-1
ASSGWTGVHNEQF
>TRBV7-9|TRBJ1-1
ASSFGGFNTEAF
>TRBV30|TRBJ2-4
AWSTYPGTKNIQY
>TRBV10-3|TRBJ2-1
AIKGLAGEGSYNEQF
>TRBV5-1|TRBJ2-5
ASNSGTGPKETQY
>TRBV3-1|TRBJ2-1
ASSQVSYGLT
>TRBV3-1|TRBJ1-1
ASSQWVDRTEAF
>TRBV5-1|TRBJ2-5
ASSLNGQETQY
>TRBV24-1|TRBJ2-3
ATSGPTGLASDTQY
>TRBV6-5|TRBJ1-4
ASSYLQGPTNEKLF
>TRBV5-1|TRBJ1-6
ASSLEGTDNSPLH
>TRBV5-1|TRBJ2-5
ASSLAAEETQY
>TRBV12-3/TRBV12-4|TRBJ2-2
ASSLNGGNEGGELF
>TRBV5-1|TRBJ2-3
ASSPRLAADTQY
>TRBV6-1|TRBJ1-5
ASSAGRINRAQH
>TRBV3-1|TRBJ1-1
ASSHKRNTEAF
>TRBV10-3|TRBJ1-1
AISAEDRGPEAF
>TRBV6-5|TRBJ1-5
ASSYSGGSNQPQH
>TRBV27|TRBJ2-1
AGSLGTGGYNEQF
>TRBV29-1|TRBJ2-1
SILKRAIGTHEQF
>TRBV27|TRBJ2-7
ASRARQGSLDEQY
>TRBV29-1|TRBJ1-1
SVYRGLGTEAF
>TRBV5-1|TRBJ2-7
ASKNIPGQTYEQY
>TRBV5-1|TRBJ1-1
ASSLVLHLEGNTEAF
>TRBV29-1|TRBJ1-4
SPPIGQGQTNEKLF
>TRBV5-1|TRBJ2-1
ASSLSLTGGDEQF
>TRBV3-1|TRBJ2-1
ASSQGAGPQSEQF
>TRBV7-8|TRBJ1-2
ASSPQSPFGYT